The present TCR beta chain was sequenced within a study of blood T cell repertoires in COVID-19. Clones were sequenced by immunoSEQ multiplex PCR, and TCRdb holds only the in-frame ones, with some missing. The data show some 28,000 clones, approximately 85% seen once. A single count supports this clone. This TCR was sampled from a human donor in a cohort sampled during active COVID-19. The sequenced sample was peripheral blood.

The chain's CDR3 is CASSPTTTWTAAPQHF. CDR3 nucleotides: TGTGCCAGCTCACCAACGACAACCTGGACAGCGGCGCCCCAGCATTTT. The V call is TRBV18, the J call TRBJ1-5; D is perhaps TRBD1 (6 bases). This CDR3 comprises 16 residues. The germline CDR1 and CDR2 sequences are KGHSH and LQKENI. Trimming stripped 2 bases from V and 9 bases from J, with 20 bases between.